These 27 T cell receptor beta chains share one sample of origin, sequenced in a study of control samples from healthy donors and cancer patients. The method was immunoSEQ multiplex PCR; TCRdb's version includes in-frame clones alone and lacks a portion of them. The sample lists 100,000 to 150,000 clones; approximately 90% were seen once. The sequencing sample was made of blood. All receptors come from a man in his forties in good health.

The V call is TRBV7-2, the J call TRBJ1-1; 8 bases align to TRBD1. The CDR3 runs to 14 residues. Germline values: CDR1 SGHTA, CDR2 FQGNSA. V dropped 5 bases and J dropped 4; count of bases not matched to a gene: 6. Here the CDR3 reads CASSQRQGFTEAFF. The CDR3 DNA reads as TGTGCCAGCAGCCAACGACAGGGGTTCACTGAAGCTTTCTTT.

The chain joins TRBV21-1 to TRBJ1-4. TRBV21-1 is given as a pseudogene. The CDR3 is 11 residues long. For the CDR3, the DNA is TGTGCCAGCACCAGAGGGCCGACCCCCACATTT. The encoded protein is CASTRGPTPTF.

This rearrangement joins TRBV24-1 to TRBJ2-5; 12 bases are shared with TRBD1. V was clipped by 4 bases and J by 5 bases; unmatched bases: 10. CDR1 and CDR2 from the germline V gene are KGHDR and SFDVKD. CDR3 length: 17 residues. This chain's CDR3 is CATSEYRDRGRDETQYF. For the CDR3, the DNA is TGTGCCACCAGTGAGTACCGGGACAGGGGGCGCGATGAGACCCAGTACTTC.

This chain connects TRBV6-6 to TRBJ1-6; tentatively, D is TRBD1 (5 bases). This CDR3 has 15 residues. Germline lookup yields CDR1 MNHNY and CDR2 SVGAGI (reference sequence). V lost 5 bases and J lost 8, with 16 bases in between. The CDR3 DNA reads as TGTGCCAGCAGTAACCCCAGGGACTGGGATTCACCCCTCCACTTT. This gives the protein CASSNPRDWDSPLHF.

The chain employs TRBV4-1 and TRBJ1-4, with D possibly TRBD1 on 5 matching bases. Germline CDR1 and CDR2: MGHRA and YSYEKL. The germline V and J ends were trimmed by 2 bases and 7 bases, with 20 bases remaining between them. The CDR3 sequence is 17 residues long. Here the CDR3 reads CASSQSGLPRIREKLFF. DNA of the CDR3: TGCGCCAGCAGCCAATCGGGACTCCCCAGAATCCGTGAAAAACTGTTTTTT.

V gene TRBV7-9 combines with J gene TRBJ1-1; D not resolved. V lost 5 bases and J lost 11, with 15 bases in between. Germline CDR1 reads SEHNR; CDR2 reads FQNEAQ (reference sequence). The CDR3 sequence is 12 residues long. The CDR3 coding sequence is TGTGCCAGCAGCCTGGATTTTGAGGCGGCTTTCTTT. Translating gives CASSLDFEAAFF.

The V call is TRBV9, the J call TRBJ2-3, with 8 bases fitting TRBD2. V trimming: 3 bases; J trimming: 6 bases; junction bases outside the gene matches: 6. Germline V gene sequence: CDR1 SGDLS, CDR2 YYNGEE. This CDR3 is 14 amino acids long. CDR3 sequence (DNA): TGTGCCAGCAGCGCCAGGACTAGCTCCGATACGCAGTATTTT. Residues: CASSARTSSDTQYF.

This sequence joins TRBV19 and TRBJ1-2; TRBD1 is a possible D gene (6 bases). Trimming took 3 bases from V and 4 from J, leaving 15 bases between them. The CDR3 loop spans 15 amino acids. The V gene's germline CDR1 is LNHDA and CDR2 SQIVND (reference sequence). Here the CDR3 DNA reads TGTGCCAGTAGTATTTGGGGGGCCGATTTCTATGGCTACACCTTC. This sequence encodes CASSIWGADFYGYTF.

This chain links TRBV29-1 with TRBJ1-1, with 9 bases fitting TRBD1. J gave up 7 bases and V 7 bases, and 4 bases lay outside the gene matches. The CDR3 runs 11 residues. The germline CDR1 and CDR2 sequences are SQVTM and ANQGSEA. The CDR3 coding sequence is TGCAGCGGGGGGACAGGGTTTGAAGCTTTCTTT. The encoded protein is CSGGTGFEAFF.

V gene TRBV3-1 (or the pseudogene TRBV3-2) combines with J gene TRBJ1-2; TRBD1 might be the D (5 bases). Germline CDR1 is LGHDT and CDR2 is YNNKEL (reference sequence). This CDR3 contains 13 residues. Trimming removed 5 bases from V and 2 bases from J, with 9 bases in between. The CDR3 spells CASSFDSNYGYTF. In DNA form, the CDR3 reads TGTGCCAGCAGCTTCGACAGCAACTATGGCTACACCTTC.

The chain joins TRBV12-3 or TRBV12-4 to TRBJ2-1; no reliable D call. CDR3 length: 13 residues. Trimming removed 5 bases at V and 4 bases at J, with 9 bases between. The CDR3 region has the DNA TGTGCCAGCAGTATAAACGCGTACAATGAGCAGTTCTTC. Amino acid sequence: CASSINAYNEQFF.

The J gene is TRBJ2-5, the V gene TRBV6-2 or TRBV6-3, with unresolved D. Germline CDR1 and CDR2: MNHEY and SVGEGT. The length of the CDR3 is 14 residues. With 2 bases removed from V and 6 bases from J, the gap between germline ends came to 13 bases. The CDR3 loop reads CASSYQDPRKTQYF. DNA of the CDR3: TGTGCCAGCAGTTACCAAGACCCGAGGAAGACCCAGTACTTC.

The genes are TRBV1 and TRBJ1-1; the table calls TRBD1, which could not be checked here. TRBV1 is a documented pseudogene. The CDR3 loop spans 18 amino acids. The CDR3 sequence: CTSSQPRTDTLMNTEAFF. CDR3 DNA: TGCACCAGCAGCCAACCCCGGACAGACACCCTCATGAACACTGAAGCTTTCTTT.

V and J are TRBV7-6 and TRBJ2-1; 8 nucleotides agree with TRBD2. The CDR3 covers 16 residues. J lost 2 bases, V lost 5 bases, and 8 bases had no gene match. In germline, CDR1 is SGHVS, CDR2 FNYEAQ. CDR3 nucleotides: TGTGCCAGCAGCAGTCCTGGCGGGAGGACCTACAATGAGCAGTTCTTC. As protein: CASSSPGGRTYNEQFF.

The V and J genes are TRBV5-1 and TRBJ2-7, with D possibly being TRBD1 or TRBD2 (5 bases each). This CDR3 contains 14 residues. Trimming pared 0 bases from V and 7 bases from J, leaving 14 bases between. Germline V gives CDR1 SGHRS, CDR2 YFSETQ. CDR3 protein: CASSLGLAGREQYF. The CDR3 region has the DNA TGCGCCAGCAGCTTGGGGCTAGCAGGGCGAGAGCAGTACTTC.

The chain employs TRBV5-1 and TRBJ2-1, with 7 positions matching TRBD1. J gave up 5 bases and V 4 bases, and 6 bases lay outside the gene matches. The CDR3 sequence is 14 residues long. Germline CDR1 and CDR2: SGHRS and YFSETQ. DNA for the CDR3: TGCGCCAGCAGCCAAGGGACAGCCAACAATGAGCAGTTCTTC. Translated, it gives CASSQGTANNEQFF.

CDR3 DNA: TGTGCCAGCAGGCCCCCGGGACAGAGCTCCTACGAGCAGTACTTC. Protein sequence: CASRPPGQSSYEQYF. The chain combines TRBV28 with TRBJ2-7; TRBD1 matches at 7 bases. This CDR3 is 15 amino acids long. Germline V gene sequence: CDR1 MDHEN, CDR2 SYDVKM. V trimming: 6 bases; J trimming: 0 bases; junction bases outside the gene matches: 8.

In nucleotides, the CDR3 is TGCGCCAGCAGCAGGGTTGGGGGCCCGCGGGAGACCCAGTACTTC. It codes for CASSRVGGPRETQYF. The rearrangement links TRBV5-1 to TRBJ2-5; D perhaps matches TRBD1 (6 bases). Germline lookup yields CDR1 SGHRS and CDR2 YFSETQ. V was clipped by 4 bases and J by 5 bases, with 18 bases between them. There are 15 residues in the CDR3.

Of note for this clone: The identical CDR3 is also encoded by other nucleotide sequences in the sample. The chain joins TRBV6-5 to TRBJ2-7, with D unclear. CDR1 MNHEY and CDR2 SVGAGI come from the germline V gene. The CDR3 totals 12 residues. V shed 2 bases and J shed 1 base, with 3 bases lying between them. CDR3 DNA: TGTGCCAGCAGTTACAGTTCCTACGAGCAGTACTTC. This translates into CASSYSSYEQYF.

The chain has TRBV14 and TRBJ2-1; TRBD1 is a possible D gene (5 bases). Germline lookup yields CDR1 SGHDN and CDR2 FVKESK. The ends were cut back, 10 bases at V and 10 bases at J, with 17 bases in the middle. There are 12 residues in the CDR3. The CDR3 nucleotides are TGTGCCACCGTAGCAGGGTCCGGGGAGCAGTTCTTC. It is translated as CATVAGSGEQFF. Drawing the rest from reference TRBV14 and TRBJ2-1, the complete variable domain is EAGVTQFPSHSVIEKGQTVTLRCDPISGHDNLYWYRRVMGKEIKFLLHFVKESKQDESGMPNNRFLAERTGGTYSTLKVQPAELEDSGVYFCATVAGSGEQFFGPGTRLTVL.

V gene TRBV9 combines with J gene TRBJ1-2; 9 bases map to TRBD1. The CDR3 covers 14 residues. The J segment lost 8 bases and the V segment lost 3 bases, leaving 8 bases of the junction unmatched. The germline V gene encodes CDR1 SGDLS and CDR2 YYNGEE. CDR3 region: CASSGTGGSGGYTF. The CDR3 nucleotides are TGTGCCAGCAGCGGTACAGGGGGCTCCGGAGGCTACACCTTC.

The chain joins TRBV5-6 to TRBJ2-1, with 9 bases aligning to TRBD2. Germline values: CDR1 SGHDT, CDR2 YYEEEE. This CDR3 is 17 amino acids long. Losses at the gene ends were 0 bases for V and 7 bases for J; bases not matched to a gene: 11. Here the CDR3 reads CASSLAGGAGGWNEQFF. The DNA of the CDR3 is TGTGCCAGCAGCTTGGCCGGGGGAGCGGGGGGCTGGAATGAGCAGTTCTTC.

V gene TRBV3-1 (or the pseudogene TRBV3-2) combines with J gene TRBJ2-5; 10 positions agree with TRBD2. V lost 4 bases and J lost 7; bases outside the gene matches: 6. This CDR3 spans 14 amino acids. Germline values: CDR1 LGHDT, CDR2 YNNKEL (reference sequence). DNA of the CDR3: TGTGCCAGCAGCCCTATAGCGGGGGGATGGACCCAGTACTTC. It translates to CASSPIAGGWTQYF.

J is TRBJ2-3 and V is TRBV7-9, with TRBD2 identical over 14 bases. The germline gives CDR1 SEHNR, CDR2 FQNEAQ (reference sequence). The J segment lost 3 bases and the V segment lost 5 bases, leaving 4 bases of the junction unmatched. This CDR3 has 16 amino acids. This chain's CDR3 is CASSPRTSGGTDTQYF. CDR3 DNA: TGTGCCAGCAGCCCGAGGACTAGCGGGGGGACAGATACGCAGTATTTT. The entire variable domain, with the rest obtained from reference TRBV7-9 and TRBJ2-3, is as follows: DTGVSQNPRHKITKRGQNVTFRCDPISEHNRLYWYRQTLGQGPEFLTYFQNEAQLEKSRLLSDRFSAERPKGSFSTLEIQRTEQGDSAMYLCASSPRTSGGTDTQYFGPGTRLTVL.

CDR3 loop: CASSLDFSGNTIYF. DNA for the CDR3: TGCGCCAGCAGCCTAGACTTCTCTGGAAACACCATATATTTT. The V call is TRBV4-1, the J call TRBJ1-3; D unclear. Germline assignment: CDR1 MGHRA and CDR2 YSYEKL. Trimming removed 4 bases at V and 0 bases at J, with 7 bases between. The CDR3 consists of 14 residues.

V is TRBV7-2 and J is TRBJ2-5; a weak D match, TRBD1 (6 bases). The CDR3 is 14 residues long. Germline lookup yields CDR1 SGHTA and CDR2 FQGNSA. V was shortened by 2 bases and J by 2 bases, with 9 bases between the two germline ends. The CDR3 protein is CASSLYGQQETQYF. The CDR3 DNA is TGTGCCAGCAGCTTATACGGACAGCAAGAGACCCAGTACTTC.

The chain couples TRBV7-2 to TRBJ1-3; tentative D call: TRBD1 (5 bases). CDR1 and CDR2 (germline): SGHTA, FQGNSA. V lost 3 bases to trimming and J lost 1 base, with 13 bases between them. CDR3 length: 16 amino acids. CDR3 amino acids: CASSFFGATSGNTIYF. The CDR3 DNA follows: TGTGCCAGCAGCTTTTTCGGGGCCACATCTGGAAACACCATATATTTT.